A selection of T cell receptor beta chains follows, all from one sample in a study of type 1 regulatory T cells. TCRdb analysed the reads with MiXCR anew, one entry per CDR3 protein. The table lists about 18,000 distinct CDR3 sequences, roughly a tenth of them singletons. The sample consisted of CD4+ T cells, either the whole sample or a sorted fraction (not recorded which). Receptors originate from a human donor in good health. Both conserved end residues are part of each CDR3. A D gene is named only where the DNA matches it firmly. Some rows mark clone size as missing; the rest say once, few, many or name a class of expanded clone.

TRBV20-1	TRBJ1-2	TRBD1	-	TGCAGTGCCCGAACGGACAGGGGGATGGATGGCTACACCTTC	CSARTDRGMDGYTF
TRBV30	TRBJ1-1	-	-	TGTGCCTGGTCGAAAGGGGGGACTGAAGCTTTCTTT	CAWSKGGTEAFF
TRBV7-2	TRBJ2-1	-	few	TGTGCCAGCAGCTCAGCAATGGTAAGAGAGCAGTTCTTC	CASSSAMVREQFF
TRBV12-3/TRBV12-4	TRBJ1-2	TRBD1	many	TGTGCCAGCAGACCGGACAGGTGGACCTATGGCTACACCTTC	CASRPDRWTYGYTF
TRBV5-1	TRBJ2-3	TRBD2	few	TGCGCCAGCGACGCGGGAGATGCCCACTCAGATACGCAGTATTTT	CASDAGDAHSDTQYF
TRBV5-4	TRBJ2-1	TRBD2	medium-sized	TGTGCCAGCAGCTTGGCCCCGGGACTAGCGCCAAATGAGCAGTTCTTC	CASSLAPGLAPNEQFF
TRBV20-1	TRBJ2-1	TRBD2	many	TGCAGTGTGACGTCCCCTCCTAGCGGGAGAAATGAGCAGTTCTTC	CSVTSPPSGRNEQFF
TRBV7-9	TRBJ2-7	-	-	TGTGCCAGCACCATCGACCAAACTAGCCAAACCAACGAGCAGTACTTC	CASTIDQTSQTNEQYF
TRBV3-1	TRBJ2-1	-	many	TGTGCCAGCAGCCAAGACTGGAGCTCCTACAATGAGCAGTTCTTC	CASSQDWSSYNEQFF
TRBV19	TRBJ1-1	-	many	TGTGCCAGTAGTGTACAGGGTTCAGGGAACACTGAAGCTTTCTTT	CASSVQGSGNTEAFF
TRBV7-2	TRBJ1-2	-	-	TGTGCCAGCAGCGCCCGGGACGGCCCTAACTATGGCTACACCTTC	CASSARDGPNYGYTF
TRBV9	TRBJ1-1	TRBD1	medium-sized	TGTGCCAGCAGCGGAACAGGGGGTGGCACTGAAGCTTTCTTT	CASSGTGGGTEAFF
TRBV6-6	TRBJ2-5	-	many	TGTGCCAGCAGTTTCGGAGAAGAGACCCAGTACTTC	CASSFGEETQYF
TRBV18	TRBJ1-5	-	many	TGTGCCAGCTCACCACTATCGTCGGGAAGCAATCAGCCCCAGCATTTT	CASSPLSSGSNQPQHF
TRBV20-1	TRBJ2-1	-	-	TGCAGTGCTAGAGTGGTCGGGAGTGGTGGGTCCTACAATGAGCAGTTCTTC	CSARVVGSGGSYNEQFF
TRBV4-3	TRBJ2-1	-	-	TGCGCCAGCGGTCAAGAAAGCGGCAATGAGCAGTTCTTC	CASGQESGNEQFF
TRBV7-2	TRBJ2-1	-	-	TGTGCCAGCAGCCCTCTCAGGAGTCAGGCTAGCTCCTACAATGAGCAGTTCTTC	CASSPLRSQASSYNEQFF
TRBV29-1	TRBJ2-1	TRBD2	large	TGCAGCGTCAAAACCCCCCAGCGGGATCGTGCCTACAATGAGCAGTTCTTC	CSVKTPQRDRAYNEQFF
TRBV10-3	TRBJ1-6	-	many	TGTGCCATCAGTGGGACAGACTATAATTCACCCCTCCACTTT	CAISGTDYNSPLHF
TRBV2	TRBJ2-2	TRBD2	few	TGTGCCAGCAGGCGGGAGTGGGCGAACACCGGGGAGCTGTTTTTT	CASRREWANTGELFF
TRBV12-3/TRBV12-4	TRBJ1-1	-	-	TGTGCCAGCAAAGGGGGGATTGGGGGGACTGAAGCTTTCTTT	CASKGGIGGTEAFF
TRBV20-1	TRBJ2-1	TRBD2	-	TGCAGTGCTTCTCCGGGACTAGCGGGGCATAGTGAGCAGTTCTTC	CSASPGLAGHSEQFF
TRBV27	TRBJ1-5	TRBD1	-	TGTGCCAGCAGTTTGCAGGGGGCTCGGAATCAGCCCCAGCATTTT	CASSLQGARNQPQHF
TRBV20-1	TRBJ1-2	-	many	TGCAGTGCTCCACCGACAGACGGCTCCGGCTACACCTTC	CSAPPTDGSGYTF
TRBV5-5	TRBJ2-7	TRBD1	many	TGTGCCAGCAGCTCAGGACAGGTAACACTCTACGAGCAGTACTTC	CASSSGQVTLYEQYF
TRBV20-1	TRBJ1-6	-	few	TGCAGTGCTAGAGATGCGGGGAAGGATCGAGGGAATTCACCCCTCCACTTT	CSARDAGKDRGNSPLHF
TRBV4-3	TRBJ2-3	TRBD1	-	TGCGCCAGCAGCCCTGGGGACAGGGTACCAGATACGCAGTATTTT	CASSPGDRVPDTQYF
TRBV7-6	TRBJ2-3	TRBD2	medium-sized	TGTGCCAGCAGCTTGATGACTAGCGGGAGGTCCACAGATACGCAGTATTTT	CASSLMTSGRSTDTQYF
TRBV7-6	TRBJ2-7	TRBD2	few	TGTGCCAGCAGCTTAGGGGGTGCGGGAGTAGGTGAGCAGTACTTC	CASSLGGAGVGEQYF
TRBV7-9	TRBJ2-3	-	-	TGTGCCAGCAGCCCTGCCCTCGGTACGCAGTATTTT	CASSPALGTQYF
TRBV10-3	TRBJ2-6	-	-	TGTGCCATCAGGGTGTCTGGGGCCAACGTCCTGACTTTC	CAIRVSGANVLTF
TRBV20-1	TRBJ2-5	TRBD2	-	TGCAGTGCCATAGCGGGGACCTCCCTGATCCAAGAGACCCAGTACTTC	CSAIAGTSLIQETQYF
TRBV7-9	TRBJ2-7	-	-	TGTGCCAGCAGCTTACAGGAGAGCTACGAGCAGTACTTC	CASSLQESYEQYF
TRBV7-9	TRBJ2-1	-	many	TGTGCCAGCAGCCCCGGCGGGGGCGCGGACAATGAGCAGTTCTTC	CASSPGGGADNEQFF
TRBV30	TRBJ2-7	TRBD2	few	TGTGCCTGGAGTAGGTGGGGGGGTTCTTTCGAGCAGTACTTC	CAWSRWGGSFEQYF
TRBV20-1	TRBJ2-5	-	many	TGCAGTGCTCCGATAGCCGGGAGAGAAGAGACCCAGTACTTC	CSAPIAGREETQYF
TRBV5-1	TRBJ1-2	-	many	TGCGCCAGCAGCTTAGGAGTGTGGGGCTACACCTTC	CASSLGVWGYTF
TRBV25-1	TRBJ1-2	TRBD1	many	TGTGCCACCGGGACAGACTATGGCTACACCTTC	CATGTDYGYTF
TRBV7-8	TRBJ1-3	-	few	TGTGCCAGCAGCTACATGGGGGGGGGTTCTGGAAACACCATATATTTT	CASSYMGGGSGNTIYF
TRBV12-3/TRBV12-4	TRBJ2-1	-	medium-sized	TGTGCCAGCAGTTTGGATGGCGGGACCAGCTCCTACAATGAGCAGTTCTTC	CASSLDGGTSSYNEQFF